Listed below are T cell receptor beta chains from one sample, sequenced in a study of OX40 agonist ivuxolimab in advanced cancers. The assay was immunoSEQ multiplex PCR, and TCRdb's table has in-frame clones only and misses some. Found here are tens of thousands of clones, 80% to 90% of them singletons; the top ten hold around 2.3%. Sequencing was performed on CD4+ or CD8+ T cells sorted from blood, taken in a trial of the OX40 agonist ivuxolimab. The receptors here all came from an adult with an advanced solid tumor such as melanoma, head and neck, liver or kidney cancer. Each CDR3 is given with its conserved first and last residue. The D gene is left open where the match is weak. Size values are once, few and many counts, or a class for expanded clones, and some rows have none.

.	TRBV30	TRBD2	TRBJ2-3	CAWAPRLAGGLYTQYF	TGTGCCTGGGCCCCAAGACTAGCGGGAGGCCTTTATACGCAGTATTTT
many	TRBV9	.	TRBJ1-1	CASSQSLGFTYTEAFF	TGTGCCAGCAGCCAGTCATTGGGTTTTACTTACACTGAAGCTTTCTTT
.	TRBV27	.	TRBJ1-2	CASSLEGYGYTF	TGTGCCAGCAGTTTGGAGGGCTATGGCTACACCTTC
.	TRBV5-1	.	TRBJ1-2	CASSLGGTNYGYTF	TGCGCCAGCAGCTTGGGTGGAACTAACTATGGCTACACCTTC
.	TRBV11-3	TRBD2	TRBJ2-4	CASSLAGGAYGNQYF	TGTGCCAGCAGCTTAGCGGGGGGGGCCTACGGAAATCAGTACTTC
.	TRBV10-3	.	TRBJ2-2	CAISESSDPGELFF	TGTGCCATCAGTGAGTCCAGTGACCCCGGGGAGCTGTTTTTT
.	TRBV19	.	TRBJ2-1	CASSIDERADEQFF	TGTGCCAGTAGTATAGATGAGCGGGCGGATGAGCAGTTCTTC
.	TRBV6-6	.	TRBJ1-6	CASNRGRDSPLHF	TGTGCCTCAAACCGGGGAAGGGATTCACCCCTCCACTTT
.	TRBV5-4	.	TRBJ1-1	CASSGRQLNTEAFF	TGTGCCAGCAGCGGGAGACAGCTGAACACTGAAGCTTTCTTT
.	TRBV6-1	.	TRBJ2-7	CASSVEVSGEQYF	TGTGCCAGCAGTGTTGAAGTCTCCGGAGAGCAGTACTTC
.	TRBV11-2	.	TRBJ2-1	CASSQIRGKGTYRFF	TGTGCCAGCAGCCAGATACGGGGTAAGGGGACCTATCGGTTCTTC
.	TRBV2	TRBD1	TRBJ1-5	CASSRRGQGQPQHF	TGTGCCAGCAGCCGCAGGGGGCAGGGGCAGCCCCAGCATTTT
few	TRBV7-2	TRBD1	TRBJ2-3	CASSPSRGGLSTDTQYF	TGTGCCAGCAGCCCAAGCCGAGGGGGCCTTAGCACAGATACGCAGTATTTT
.	TRBV5-5	.	TRBJ1-1	CASSLPPPAEAFF	TGTGCCAGCAGCTTGCCCCCCCCCGCTGAAGCTTTCTTT
.	TRBV18	.	TRBJ1-1	CASSPGDRRGAEAFF	TGTGCCAGCTCACCAGGAGACAGACGGGGCGCTGAAGCTTTCTTT
.	TRBV6-4	.	TRBJ2-3	CASSENWPTDTQYF	TGTGCCAGCAGTGAGAACTGGCCCACAGATACGCAGTATTTT
.	TRBV6-5	.	TRBJ2-7	CASSYSALTTEQYF	TGTGCCAGCAGTTACTCAGCCCTTACTACCGAGCAGTACTTC
.	TRBV19	.	TRBJ2-7	CASSSRGQSGLPYF	TGTGCCAGTAGTTCCCGAGGACAGAGTGGGTTGCCGTACTTC
once	TRBV11-3	.	TRBJ1-5	CASSLGINNRVGNQPQHF	TGTGCCAGCAGCTTAGGTATCAACAACAGGGTTGGTAATCAGCCCCAGCATTTT
once	TRBV30	TRBD1	TRBJ2-5	CAWSGTGPGTQYF	TGTGCCTGGTCCGGGACAGGCCCGGGGACCCAGTACTTC
few	TRBV5-5	TRBD1	TRBJ2-7	CASSRDRDRGREQYF	TGTGCCAGCAGCCGCGACCGGGACAGGGGGCGTGAGCAGTACTTC
.	TRBV30	.	TRBJ1-4	CAWDRGERIGKLFF	TGTGCCTGGGATCGAGGAGAACGAATTGGGAAACTGTTTTTT
.	TRBV29-1	TRBD2	TRBJ2-1	CSVVPRTSGVRNEQFF	TGCAGCGTTGTTCCCCGGACTAGCGGGGTGAGGAATGAGCAGTTCTTC